These T cell receptor beta chains were read from a single sample in a study of T cells in Graves' hyperthyroidism and ophthalmopathy. TCRdb used MiXCR to reprocess the multiplex PCR reads, holding one entry per CDR3 protein. The repertoire consists of about 700,000 distinct CDR3 sequences, with around 15% occurring once and the leading ten covering around 9.6%. The sample comprised blood. The receptors were gathered from a woman younger than 30 with Graves' hyperthyroidism. Both conserved end residues are part of each CDR3. Each record gives: V gene, CDR3 length, clone size, J gene, D gene, CDR3 DNA, CDR3 protein. A D gene is named only where the DNA matches it firmly. Not every row has a clone size; where given, it reads once, few, many or a size class.

>TRBV5-1|17|few|TRBJ2-7|TRBD2
TGTGCCAGCAGCTTGGTGGCTAGCGGGAGACGGGGATACGAGCAGTACTTC
CASSLVASGRRGYEQYF
>TRBV14|18|NA|TRBJ2-1|NA
TGTGCCAGCAGCCAAGACCCTTTTAGCAGGGGATCCTACAATGAGCAGTTCTTC
CASSQDPFSRGSYNEQFF
>TRBV19|16|NA|TRBJ1-5|NA
TGTGCCAGTAGTCCGCGCGGCGGGGTTAGCAATCAGCCCCAGCATTTT
CASSPRGGVSNQPQHF
>TRBV30|18|few|TRBJ2-1|NA
TGTGCCTGGAGTGCAGGTTTTGGGTGGCAGGGCTCCTACAATGAGCAGTTCTTC
CAWSAGFGWQGSYNEQFF
>TRBV29-1|16|few|TRBJ1-4|TRBD1
TGCAGCGTTGAAGATATAACGAGACAGGGAGGATATAAACTGTTTTTT
CSVEDITRQGGYKLFF
>TRBV28|13|many|TRBJ2-3|NA
TGTGCCAGCAGAGAAAGAGGCTTAGATACGCAGTATTTT
CASRERGLDTQYF
>TRBV13|12|few|TRBJ2-1|NA
TGTGCCAGCAGCTTACGAGGGCTGGAGCAGTTCTTC
CASSLRGLEQFF
>TRBV5-1|15|many|TRBJ1-1|TRBD1
TGCGCCAGCAGCCTAAGAGGGACAGGGAACACTGAAGCTTTCTTT
CASSLRGTGNTEAFF
>TRBV11-2|16|many|TRBJ2-1|NA
TGTGCCAGCAGCTTCAGCGGTCGAGGGGGATTGAATGAGCAGTTCTTC
CASSFSGRGGLNEQFF
>TRBV20-1|11|NA|TRBJ2-1|NA
TGCAGTGCCCCAAAGGCGTTTGAGCAGTTCTTC
CSAPKAFEQFF
>TRBV6-5|15|few|TRBJ2-1|TRBD1
TGTGCCAGCAGTTACCGGGACAGCCCAAACAATGAGCAGTTCTTC
CASSYRDSPNNEQFF
>TRBV2|13|NA|TRBJ2-2|NA
TGTGCCAGCAGGCGCCAGGCCACCGGGGAGCTGTTTTTT
CASRRQATGELFF